A single sample is the source of the 12 T cell receptor beta chains below, sequenced in a study of molecular identifiers for immune sequencing clone quantification. Each CDR3 protein is one row after TCRdb ran MiXCR on the PCR reads. The sample carries some 680,000 distinct CDR3 sequences, approximately 24% recorded once. Source material: naive CD8+ T cells from blood, with Jurkat cell RNA spiked in. This sample's subset: FACS-sorted CD8+CD4-CCR7+CD45RA+ naive T cells. Source of these receptors: a human donor in good health. Some libraries in this study had Jurkat cell RNA spiked in.

This rearrangement joins TRBV4-3 to TRBJ1-3; no reliable D call. V dropped 0 bases and J dropped 0 bases, with 9 bases sitting between them. CDR3 length: 16 residues. CDR1 is LGHNA, CDR2 YSLEER, per germline. Here the CDR3 DNA reads TGCGCCAGCAGCCAAGACAGGTTAGACTCTGGAAACACCATATATTTT. Amino acid sequence: CASSQDRLDSGNTIYF.

In its sample, this clonotype was seen a few times. V is TRBV4-3 and J is TRBJ2-7; D unclear. Germline V gene data show CDR1 as LGHNA and CDR2 as YSLEER. The CDR3 contains 15 residues. V was cut by 0 bases and J by 5 bases, with 14 bases left in between. The CDR3 protein is CASSQDIATMDEQYF. CDR3 DNA sequence: TGCGCCAGCAGCCAAGATATAGCCACCATGGACGAGCAGTACTTC.

This clonotype appeared many times. This chain connects TRBV6-2 or TRBV6-3 to TRBJ2-7, with D possibly being TRBD1 or TRBD2 (5 bases each). The CDR3 contains 14 residues. The germline V gene has CDR1 MNHEY and CDR2 SVGEGT. The V end lost 2 bases, the J end lost 4 bases, and 12 bases lay between the germline ends. CDR3 nucleotide sequence: TGTGCCAGCAGTTACCAGCTGGGGGAATACGAGCAGTACTTC. This translates into CASSYQLGEYEQYF.

The chain is built from TRBV6-1 and TRBJ1-4; tentative D call: TRBD1 (6 bases). Germline CDR1 reads MNHNS; CDR2 reads SASEGT. The CDR3 is made up of 14 amino acids. Trimming took 8 bases from V and 2 from J, leaving 12 bases between them. CDR3: CASCIRGTNEKLFF. CDR3 bases: TGTGCCAGCTGTATCAGGGGCACTAATGAAAAACTGTTTTTT.

This clonotype was seen many times. This chain uses TRBV11-2 with TRBJ2-3; the D gene could be TRBD1 or TRBD2 (5 bases each). Per germline, CDR1 SGHAT and CDR2 FQNNGV. CDR3 size: 13 residues. Trimming took off 9 bases at V and 2 bases at J, with 12 bases between the two ends. CDR3 nucleotide sequence: TGTGCCAGTTCCAGGGAGAACACAGATACGCAGTATTTT. Amino acids: CASSRENTDTQYF.

This clonotype occurred many times. The V and J genes are TRBV30 and TRBJ1-4, with D hard to call. This CDR3 is 13 amino acids long. V lost 1 base and J 6 bases, leaving 9 bases between the germline ends. Germline loops: CDR1 GTSNPN, CDR2 SVGIG (reference sequence). The CDR3 nucleotides read TGTGCCTGGAGTGAAGGATTGGATGAAAAACTGTTTTTT. This encodes CAWSEGLDEKLFF.

This clonotype was detected many times. The chain carries TRBV10-3 and TRBJ2-5, with 10 positions matching TRBD2. V was clipped by 3 bases and J by 1 base; unmatched bases: 11. Looked up from germline, CDR1 is ENHRY and CDR2 is SYGVKD. This CDR3 has 18 amino acids. CDR3 nucleotides: TGTGCCATCAGTGACATAGCGGGGGGTTACCCCTCCCAAGAGACCCAGTACTTC. Translated, it gives CAISDIAGGYPSQETQYF.

The chain has TRBV6-2 or TRBV6-3 and TRBJ2-1; 9 bases fit TRBD1. Germline loops: CDR1 MNHEY, CDR2 SVGEGT. The CDR3 totals 16 residues. The J segment lost 3 bases and the V segment lost 0 bases, leaving 3 bases of the junction unmatched. CDR3 protein: CASSYSTGGNYNEQFF. The DNA for the CDR3 is TGTGCCAGCAGTTACTCGACAGGGGGGAACTACAATGAGCAGTTCTTC.

This rearrangement joins TRBV15 to TRBJ1-2, with 7 positions matching TRBD1. Germline V gene lookup returns CDR1 LNHNV and CDR2 YYDKDF (reference sequence). V gave up 2 bases and J gave up 0 bases; unmatched junction bases: 3. This CDR3 spans 15 amino acids. This CDR3 is CATSRSQGANYGYTF. CDR3 coding DNA: TGTGCCACCAGCAGATCCCAGGGGGCTAACTATGGCTACACCTTC.

For this clonotype: A much bigger clone sits one base away, suggesting this may be a read error. The V gene is TRBV4-3, the J gene TRBJ2-7; 9 positions match TRBD1. CDR3 length: 14 residues. Looked up from germline, CDR1 is LGHNA and CDR2 is YSLEER. The CDR3 here is CASSPGQGMYERYF. For the CDR3, the DNA is TGCGCCAGTAGCCCGGGACAGGGAATGTACGAGCGGTACTTC.

This clonotype appeared many times. This sequence joins TRBV12-3 or TRBV12-4 and TRBJ2-2; D gene ambiguous. This CDR3 comprises 13 residues. V was pared by 6 bases and J by 4 bases, with 9 bases between. The CDR3 here is CASRGGSTGELFF. The CDR3 DNA reads as TGTGCCAGCAGGGGTGGGTCCACCGGGGAGCTGTTTTTT.

In DNA, the CDR3 is TGTGCCAGTAGTATAAGTGGGGCCAAGCCTTACGATGAGCAGTTCTTC. Protein product: CASSISGAKPYDEQFF. The chain joins TRBV19 to TRBJ2-1, with D perhaps matching TRBD1 (5 bases). The V gene lost 2 bases and the J gene lost 8 bases, with 19 bases spanning the gap. The CDR3 is 16 amino acids. CDR1 and CDR2 from the germline V gene are LNHDA and SQIVND (reference sequence).